Described below is a single T cell receptor beta chain sequence and its context. This clonotype was seen at least ten times. The clone's antigen remains unknown. No base quality values were provided; no much bigger clone lies one nucleotide off. This specimen belongs to a study of Graves' ophthalmopathy and Graves' hyperthyroidism (dated by TCRdb to 2016 to 2018). For the study in its entirety: Peripheral blood was collected at initial diagnosis, before any treatment. The study used signatures of the TCR beta repertoire to tell Graves' ophthalmopathy apart from Graves' hyperthyroidism and to predict which patients would progress to ophthalmopathy. In total, approximately 130 blood samples were TCR-sequenced: approximately 42 ophthalmopathy, around 75 hyperthyroidism and some 17 hyperthyroidism-to-ophthalmopathy patients. To explore V-J signatures distinguishing ophthalmopathy from hyperthyroidism, a discovery set of roughly 98 patients (roughly 45 ophthalmopathy, roughly 55 stable hyperthyroidism) was enrolled. An independent validation cohort comprised some 19 hyperthyroidism patients and some 16 patients who later progressed from hyperthyroidism to ophthalmopathy. T-cell repertoires of thyroid tissue and blood were compared in over five hyperthyroidism patients. Following sampling, methimazole starting at 30 mg daily was administered to hyperthyroidism patients, and high-dose intravenous methylprednisolone was administered to ophthalmopathy patients. The 75 to 100 discovery patients were randomly split 7:3 into training and test sets. On the study overall, not on this receptor specifically: Sample size was not statistically predetermined, and group allocation was not concealed from the investigators. Most of the expanded thyroid clonotypes with a frequency above 0.001 were also detected in blood, and it was suggested that the thyroid immune response may be reflected by blood repertoires. In validation, the model predicted ophthalmopathy progression with about 64% sensitivity and roughly 78% specificity; some 13 predicted patients were CT-confirmed with GO in a median of around 6.5 months. The 13-signature model separated ophthalmopathy from stable hyperthyroidism with 85% to 90% sensitivity and around 81% specificity in cross-validation, and 80%/75% in the test set.

For repertoire sequencing, TCR beta CDR3 regions were amplified from RNA transcripts. HTBI primers and the Qiagen OneStep RT-PCR kit were used in a first-round RT-PCR, which was followed by a second-round multiplex PCR, size selection and purification. The libraries underwent paired-end sequencing with 100 bp reads on an Illumina HiSeq2000. For the original study's pipeline: SOAPnuke was used for read processing, and reads with adapters, uncalled bases, a mean Phred below 15, or no exact constant-primer or identifier match were discarded. COPE v1.2.5 was used to merge the high-quality paired reads. Clonotypes were defined as unique nucleotide sequences and were aligned to IMGT TRB V, D and J references using MiTCR v1.1. Analysis was restricted to V-J combinations with a frequency above 0.0001, which covered roughly 99% of repertoires. For each V-J combination, a TCR clonal expansion and chaos score was defined as the ratio of F50 clonal expansion to chaos observed in the TCRdist matrix. Features were reduced by Welch's t-statistics and random forest to 10 to 15 V-J combinations, which fed a naive Bayes classifier. The similarity between thyroid and blood repertoires was quantified using the Morisita-Horn index. The raw public reads went through TCRdb reprocessing: fastp at Q25, MiXCR clone calling, in-frame beta chains kept. Each CDR3 protein gets just one entry, which takes the most common genes and DNA from the rows behind it. Clone size and V and J calls follow TCRdb, not the original study. This sample comprises 400,000 to 500,000 distinct CDR3 sequences, roughly 20% of them detected only once. The ten top clones hold roughly 3% of the sample.

The CDR3 holds 14 amino acids from the cysteine to the phenylalanine. Only the CDR3 DNA is retained, 42 bases long and in frame from the first base. At the junction V is shortened by 3 bases and J by 1 base, with 6 bases in between. Hyperthyroidism was defined as stable when no progression to ophthalmopathy occurred within 18 months of follow-up. Hyperthyroidism patients were newly diagnosed, were aged 18 to 65 years, and had a disease duration under 2 months. Anyone with other autoimmune diseases, uncontrolled infections, pregnancy or lactation was excluded from the study. Diagnosis was based on clinical symptoms, serum thyroxine, TRAb, thyroid ultrasound and orbital computed tomography. PBMCs were isolated from roughly 10 ml of fresh peripheral blood by Ficoll-Paque density gradient centrifugation. Trizol reagent was used to extract the total RNA, and its quality was then checked on an Agilent 2100 Bioanalyzer.

Sequenced input: peripheral blood. This chain joins TRBV12-3 or TRBV12-4 to TRBJ2-2, with no D gene named confidently. This receptor was identified in a woman younger than 35 with stable Graves' hyperthyroidism. Donor details come from another sample of the same person, matched by shared clones. The CDR3 corresponds to CASSFKLNTGELFF. The sequence in DNA is TGTGCCAGCAGTTTTAAGCTGAACACCGGGGAGCTGTTTTTT.